The 14 T cell receptor beta chains below come from one sample, sequenced in a study of blood T cell repertoires in COVID-19 (dated by TCRdb to the early 2020s). The library came from the immunoSEQ multiplex PCR assay. Here the immuneACCESS table is served through TCRdb, limited to in-frame sequences with V and J called. Missing clones are a known gap in these copies; in checked studies unresolved V genes cover under half, and the rest lacks a known reason. In all, the sample holds 250,000 to 350,000 clones, and approximately 84% of those were seen once. Roughly 1.5% of the sample rests with the top ten. Specimen: peripheral blood. Receptors originate from a human donor with COVID-19, enrolled during active disease. The donor label of this sample is uncertain.

The genes are TRBV7-2 and TRBJ2-7, with a weak D call TRBD1 (6 bases). Germline V CDR1 and CDR2: SGHTA, FQGNSA. The CDR3 loop spans 12 amino acids. The germline V and J ends were trimmed by 4 bases and 6 bases, with 10 bases remaining between them. The CDR3 loop reads CASSSQGSEQYF. Here the CDR3 DNA reads TGTGCCAGCAGCTCACAGGGAAGCGAGCAGTACTTC.

The rearrangement joins TRBV19 to TRBJ2-3; maybe TRBD1 (5 bases). Trimming stripped 5 bases from V and 5 bases from J, with 17 bases between. Germline CDR1 reads LNHDA; CDR2 reads SQIVND (reference sequence). The CDR3 extends over 15 amino acids. The CDR3 nucleotides read TGTGCCAGTAGTCTAAGAGTAGGGGCCAGAGATACGCAGTATTTT. This translates into CASSLRVGARDTQYF.

On this clone itself: A read error may account for a junction end that differs from germline. The V and J genes are TRBV15 and TRBJ1-3; unclear D gene. The germline V gene encodes CDR1 LNHNV and CDR2 YYDKDF (reference sequence). The CDR3 is 17 residues long. The CDR3 DNA is TGTGCCACCAGCAGAGATAGGTTTGCAGCGGGTGGACACACCATATATTTT. Amino acid sequence: CATSRDRFAAGGHTIYF.

The gene calls are TRBV19 and TRBJ1-2; TRBD1 aligns across 12 bases. Germline CDR1 reads LNHDA; CDR2 reads SQIVND (reference sequence). The CDR3 is 15 amino acids. After removal of 4 bases from V and 4 bases from J, the junction contained 4 bases not matched to a gene. CDR3 region: CASSTGTGGFYGYTF. The CDR3, as DNA: TGTGCCAGTAGTACCGGGACAGGGGGCTTCTATGGCTACACCTTC.

The chain has TRBV7-2 and TRBJ1-1; no reliable D call. CDR1 is SGHTA and CDR2 is FQGNSA in the germline V gene. Trimming took off 5 bases at V and 12 bases at J, with 22 bases between the two ends. The CDR3 runs to 14 residues. The CDR3 sequence is CASSPLASVAVPFF. The CDR3 nucleotides read TGTGCCAGCAGCCCCCTCGCCTCAGTCGCGGTACCTTTCTTT.

The chain links TRBV19 to TRBJ2-4; 7 bases fit TRBD2. This CDR3 has 16 residues. Per germline, CDR1 LNHDA and CDR2 SQIVND (reference sequence). V was pared by 5 bases and J by 0 bases, with 7 bases of the junction left unmatched. CDR3 loop: CASSDRDYLAKNIQYF. CDR3 bases: TGTGCCAGTAGTGACCGGGACTACCTAGCCAAAAACATTCAGTACTTC.

The rearrangement uses TRBV19 and TRBJ1-5; tentative D call: TRBD1 (5 bases). The CDR3 runs 14 residues. V lost 7 bases and J 7 bases, leaving 17 bases between the germline ends. From germline, CDR1 is LNHDA and CDR2 SQIVND (reference sequence). As DNA, the CDR3 is TGTGCCAGTACCCGGGGGGGGAGGAGCCAGCCCCAGCATTTT. Protein sequence: CASTRGGRSQPQHF. Drawing the rest from reference TRBV19 and TRBJ1-5, the complete variable domain is DGGITQSPKYLFRKEGQNVTLSCEQNLNHDAMYWYRQDPGQGLRLIYYSQIVNDFQKGDIAEGYSVSREKKESFPLTVTSAQKNPTAFYLCASTRGGRSQPQHFGDGTRLSIL.

This chain joins TRBV5-4 and TRBJ1-1; maybe TRBD1 (6 bases). Germline loops: CDR1 SGHNT, CDR2 YYREEE (reference sequence). The CDR3 has 13 residues. Trimming took off 4 bases at V and 6 bases at J, with 13 bases between the two ends. The CDR3 region has the DNA TGTGCCAGCAGCGAGGACAGACCAGCTGAAGCTTTCTTT. This codes for CASSEDRPAEAFF. The full variable domain, its missing parts supplied by reference TRBV5-4 and TRBJ1-1, is ETGVTQSPTHLIKTRGQQVTLRCSSQSGHNTVSWYQQALGQGPQFIFQYYREEENGRGNFPPRFSGLQFPNYSSELNVNALELDDSALYLCASSEDRPAEAFFGQGTRLTVV.

The genes are TRBV11-3 and TRBJ2-5; 9 positions agree with TRBD1. V gave up 5 bases and J gave up 5 bases; unmatched junction bases: 12. Germline V gene lookup returns CDR1 SGHNT and CDR2 YENEEA. The CDR3 extends over 16 amino acids. The CDR3 bases are TGTGCCAGCAGCCCGCATCGTGGACAGGGGACGGAGACCCAGTACTTC. It encodes CASSPHRGQGTETQYF. Combining the CDR3 with reference TRBV11-3 and TRBJ2-5 gives the whole variable domain EAGVVQSPRYKIIEKKQPVAFWCNPISGHNTLYWYLQNLGQGPELLIRYENEEAVDDSQLPKDRFSAERLKGVDSTLKIQPAELGDSAVYLCASSPHRGQGTETQYFGPGTRLLVL.

The chain recombines TRBV5-1 with TRBJ1-4; D possibly corresponds to TRBD1 (5 bases). Trimming removed 0 bases at V and 6 bases at J, with 9 bases between. The CDR3 has 14 residues. CDR1 and CDR2 (germline): SGHRS, YFSETQ. CDR3 DNA: TGCGCCAGCAGCTTGGGGGGCGCTGATGAAAAACTGTTTTTT. It yields the protein CASSLGGADEKLFF.

The V call is TRBV3-1 (or the pseudogene TRBV3-2), the J call TRBJ2-5, with 9 bases aligning to TRBD1. This CDR3 has 13 residues. CDR1 and CDR2 from the germline V gene are LGHDT and YNNKEL (reference sequence). The ends lost 4 bases at V and 9 bases at J; junction bases unmatched: 6. The CDR3 protein is CASSPGQGDSQYF. CDR3 DNA: TGTGCCAGCAGCCCGGGACAGGGAGATTCCCAGTACTTC.

CDR3 sequence: CASSLKNRESGNTIYF. CDR3 sequence (DNA): TGTGCCAGCAGCTTGAAAAACAGGGAGTCCGGAAACACCATATATTTT. J is TRBJ1-3 and V is TRBV5-4, with D possibly TRBD1 on 6 matching bases. There are 16 residues in the CDR3. V lost 1 base to trimming and J lost 4 bases, with 15 bases between them. Germline CDR1 SGHNT, CDR2 YYREEE (reference sequence).

This rearrangement joins TRBV6-1 to TRBJ2-3, with D unclear. The CDR3 covers 16 residues. Trimming pared 3 bases from V and 0 bases from J, leaving 13 bases between. CDR1 is MNHNS and CDR2 is SASEGT in the germline V gene. CDR3 loop: CASSEMAAASTDTQYF. As DNA, the CDR3 is TGTGCCAGCAGTGAGATGGCGGCAGCTAGCACAGATACGCAGTATTTT.

The chain links TRBV15 to TRBJ2-1, with TRBD1 as a possible D gene (6 bases). The CDR3 loop spans 14 amino acids. V lost 3 bases, J lost 5 bases, and 11 bases lay in between. CDR1 is LNHNV and CDR2 is YYDKDF in the germline V gene (reference sequence). CDR3 DNA: TGTGCCACCAGCAGGGACAGAAATCACAATGAGCAGTTCTTC. It is translated as CATSRDRNHNEQFF.